These 20 T cell receptor beta chains were all obtained from the same sample, sequenced in a study of graft-versus-host responses after intestinal transplantation. Measured with immunoSEQ multiplex PCR; TCRdb has only the in-frame clones, and not every one. The repertoire holds some 35,000 clones, with less than 95% as singletons. The antigens of these receptors remain unknown. The sequences come from unstimulated CD4+ T cells sorted from spleen or lymph node cells, collected before transplant. These receptors were taken from a human donor who was the organ donor for an intestinal transplant.

The V call is TRBV7-3, the J call TRBJ2-1; the D gene is possibly TRBD2 (6 bases). V was pared by 5 bases and J by 12 bases, with 14 bases between. The germline V gene has CDR1 SGHTA and CDR2 FQGTGA. The CDR3 extends over 12 amino acids. CDR3 sequence (DNA): TGTGCCAGCAGCCAGTCGGGGGTCGGGCAGTTCTTC. Protein sequence: CASSQSGVGQFF.

The rearrangement uses TRBV28 and TRBJ1-2; 9 bases agree with TRBD1. Looked up from germline, CDR1 is MDHEN and CDR2 is SYDVKM. This CDR3 contains 12 residues. V shed 6 bases, J shed 5 bases, and the junction held 1 base outside the gene matches. Here the CDR3 reads CASSGQGYGYTF. The CDR3 DNA follows: TGTGCCAGCAGCGGACAGGGGTATGGCTACACCTTC.

This clone has a single count. The V call is TRBV5-1, the J call TRBJ2-2; TRBD1 matches at 7 bases. Trimming at V came to 9 bases and at J to 6 bases, leaving 8 bases not matched to a gene. The V gene's germline CDR1 is SGHRS and CDR2 YFSETQ. The CDR3 has 13 residues. The CDR3 protein is CATQTGLAGELFF. In nucleotides, the CDR3 is TGCGCCACTCAGACAGGGCTCGCCGGGGAGCTGTTTTTT. The full variable domain, its missing parts supplied by reference TRBV5-1 and TRBJ2-2, is KAGVTQTPRYLIKTRGQQVTLSCSPISGHRSVSWYQQTPGQGLQFLFEYFSETQRNKGNFPGRFSGRQFSNSRSEMNVSTLELGDSALYLCATQTGLAGELFFGEGSRLTVL.

This clone has just one count. V is TRBV18 and J is TRBJ2-3; the match to TRBD2 covers 8 bases. The CDR3 runs to 15 residues. Per germline, CDR1 KGHSH and CDR2 LQKENI. J was trimmed by 3 bases and V by 2 bases; bases with no gene match: 4. CDR3 DNA: TGTGCCAGCTCACCAAAACGGGGGGGGACAGATACGCAGTATTTT. This translates into CASSPKRGGTDTQYF.

The gene calls are TRBV15 and TRBJ1-4; D might be TRBD1 (6 bases). CDR3 length: 19 amino acids. Trimming cost V 1 base and J 2 bases, with 20 bases left between them. Germline CDR1 and CDR2: LNHNV and YYDKDF (reference sequence). The DNA of the CDR3 is TGTGCCACCAGCAGAGGAGTCGGGGGCCAATGGGGGACTAATGAAAAACTGTTTTTT. It yields the protein CATSRGVGGQWGTNEKLFF.

The genes are TRBV7-2 and TRBJ2-2; D unclear. Trimming left V 5 bases short and J 3 bases short, with 22 bases between. This CDR3 has 18 amino acids. Germline V gene sequence: CDR1 SGHTA, CDR2 FQGNSA. CDR3 nucleotide sequence: TGTGCCAGCAGCAGGGCCCCCTTGGGCGTGGTGTACACCGGGGAGCTGTTTTTT. It yields the protein CASSRAPLGVVYTGELFF.

Comment on this clone: The junction departs from germline at one end; a sequencing error may be responsible. Other DNA sequences from this sample encode an identical CDR3 as well. The chain uses TRBV2 and TRBJ2-4; unclear D gene. Germline CDR1 and CDR2: SNHLY and FYNNEI. There are 15 residues in the CDR3. The DNA of the CDR3 is TGTGCCAGCAATCTGGAACCCATAGCCAAAAATATTCAGTACTTC. This translates into CASNLEPIAKNIQYF.

V is TRBV5-6 and J is TRBJ2-7; 8 bases agree with TRBD1. CDR1 is SGHDT, CDR2 YYEEEE, per germline. V dropped 4 bases and J dropped 3; count of bases not matched to a gene: 3. This CDR3 is built from 13 residues. CDR3 sequence reads: CASSRTGNYEQYF. As DNA, the CDR3 is TGTGCCAGCAGCAGGACAGGGAACTACGAGCAGTACTTC. Filled out from reference TRBV5-6 and TRBJ2-7, the complete variable domain reads DAGVTQSPTHLIKTRGQQVTLRCSPKSGHDTVSWYQQALGQGPQFIFQYYEEEERQRGNFPDRFSGHQFPNYSSELNVNALLLGDSALYLCASSRTGNYEQYFGPGTRLTVT.

About this clone: This sample also contains other DNA sequences that code for the same CDR3. The chain employs TRBV27 and TRBJ2-5; 7 bases line up with TRBD1. Germline-derived CDR1 and CDR2 are MNHEY and SMNVEV (reference sequence). V was clipped by 5 bases and J by 1 base; unmatched bases: 7. There are 15 residues in the CDR3. The CDR3 DNA reads TGTGCCAGCAGTCCTGGGACAGACCGCCAAGAGACCCAGTACTTC. Protein sequence: CASSPGTDRQETQYF.

V is TRBV7-9 and J is TRBJ1-1; D unclear. This CDR3 has 13 residues. Trimming shortened V by 4 bases and J by 1 base, and 7 bases separated the two germline ends. Germline lookup yields CDR1 SEHNR and CDR2 FQNEAQ (reference sequence). CDR3 nucleotide sequence: TGTGCCAGCAGCTCTGGGAGGAACACTGAAGCTTTCTTT. Translating it yields CASSSGRNTEAFF.

The rearrangement joins TRBV9 to TRBJ1-2; D unclear. Germline V lookup: CDR1 SGDLS, CDR2 YYNGEE. CDR3 length: 13 amino acids. The V end was cut by 0 bases, the J end by 0 bases, with 3 bases between. The CDR3 is CASSVGANYGYTF. The CDR3, as DNA: TGTGCCAGCAGCGTAGGTGCTAACTATGGCTACACCTTC.

The chain combines TRBV4-1 with TRBJ2-5; 10 bases are a match to TRBD1. CDR1 and CDR2 from the germline V gene are MGHRA and YSYEKL. The CDR3 contains 14 residues. V was clipped by 1 base and J by 6 bases; unmatched bases: 2. The CDR3 loop reads CASSQADRGKTQYF. CDR3 nucleotide sequence: TGCGCCAGCAGCCAAGCGGACAGGGGGAAGACCCAGTACTTC.

This clone was detected once. V usage is TRBV6-5 and J usage is TRBJ2-2; no reliable D call. The CDR3 has 13 residues. The V end lost 8 bases, the J end lost 5 bases, and 12 bases lay between the germline ends. The germline CDR1 and CDR2 sequences are MNHEY and SVGAGI. The CDR3 nucleotides are TGTGCCAGCTCCTGGACGGTAACCGGGGAGCTGTTTTTT. This encodes CASSWTVTGELFF.

The V gene is TRBV19, the J gene TRBJ2-2, with D perhaps matching TRBD1 (6 bases). Trimming pared 7 bases from V and 7 bases from J, leaving 19 bases between. Per the germline V gene, CDR1 is LNHDA and CDR2 is SQIVND (reference sequence). This CDR3 spans 15 amino acids. The CDR3 loop is CASMVPPGVGGELFF. The CDR3 coding sequence is TGTGCCAGTATGGTCCCGCCAGGGGTAGGCGGGGAGCTGTTTTTT.

This chain connects TRBV27 to TRBJ2-7; D call uncertain. CDR1 and CDR2 from the germline V gene are MNHEY and SMNVEV (reference sequence). The CDR3 runs 15 residues. V was cut by 0 bases and J by 6 bases, with 15 bases left in between. The CDR3 region has the DNA TGTGCCAGCAGTTTATCGAGTGGGGTCCCCTCCGAGCAGTACTTC. Translating it yields CASSLSSGVPSEQYF.

The chain couples TRBV19 to TRBJ2-3; 10 bases are a match to TRBD2. V trimming: 5 bases; J trimming: 2 bases; junction bases outside the gene matches: 4. Germline V gene lookup returns CDR1 LNHDA and CDR2 SQIVND (reference sequence). The CDR3 totals 15 residues. Written as DNA, the CDR3 is TGTGCCAGTAGTCAGCGGGGGGGCCCCACAGATACGCAGTATTTT. Translating it yields CASSQRGGPTDTQYF.

The chain combines TRBV6-1 with TRBJ2-3; TRBD2 matches at 7 bases. Germline CDR1 is MNHNS and CDR2 is SASEGT. The CDR3 extends over 15 amino acids. V dropped 4 bases and J dropped 7; count of bases not matched to a gene: 11. DNA of the CDR3: TGTGCCAGCAGTGGGGAGCGGGGCTTTACTAATACGCAGTATTTT. It yields the protein CASSGERGFTNTQYF.

This chain connects TRBV7-2 to TRBJ2-1; D not resolved. The V gene lost 0 bases and the J gene lost 7 bases, with 1 base spanning the gap. The CDR3 has 11 amino acids. Germline loops: CDR1 SGHTA, CDR2 FQGNSA. The CDR3 sequence: CASSLANEQFF. The CDR3 nucleotides read TGTGCCAGCAGCTTAGCGAATGAGCAGTTCTTC. Filled out from reference TRBV7-2 and TRBJ2-1, the complete variable domain reads GAGVSQSPSNKVTEKGKDVELRCDPISGHTALYWYRQSLGQGLEFLIYFQGNSAPDKSGLPSDRFSAERTGGSVSTLTIQRTQQEDSAVYLCASSLANEQFFGPGTRLTVL.

The chain couples TRBV6-1 to TRBJ1-6; no firm D call. The germline CDR1 and CDR2 sequences are MNHNS and SASEGT. Trimming left V 6 bases short and J 7 bases short, with 13 bases between. This CDR3 region has 14 residues. DNA for the CDR3: TGTGCCAGCAGCCCCCGAACAGAGAATTCACCCCTCCACTTT. Its protein product is CASSPRTENSPLHF.

CDR3 protein: CASSQAGVLIEANYGYTF. DNA of the CDR3: TGCGCCAGCAGCCAAGCCGGCGTGCTAATAGAGGCTAACTATGGCTACACCTTC. The chain recombines TRBV4-3 with TRBJ1-2, with D hard to call. CDR3 length equals 18 residues. The V end was cut by 1 base, the J end by 0 bases, with 18 bases between. The germline V gene has CDR1 LGHNA and CDR2 YSLEER.